This TCR beta chain appears in the sequencing data of a study of cytomegalovirus exposure and HLA in healthy donors. Study as a whole: There were 300 to 400 genotyped donors. Of these, about 80% fell in the genetic ancestry cluster associated with self-reported Caucasian donors.

Primers included in the PCR were 60 Vbeta and 13 Jbeta primers. TCRdb keeps only in-frame clones here, not all; method: immunoSEQ multiplex PCR. The sample shows around 200,000 clones, about 81% of them seen only once. Study-level findings and limits: Reported findings show TCR beta sequences accurately forecast HLA-A and HLA-B alleles in most subjects.

Trimming shortened V by 6 bases and J by 1 base, and 7 bases separated the two germline ends. The CDR3 runs 13 residues. Per germline, CDR1 MNHEY and CDR2 SVGAGI. Regarding this clone: Its matching antigen is unknown. The sample holds other DNA sequences that translate to the same CDR3.

The specimen was PBMCs. The V call is TRBV6-5, the J call TRBJ1-3; possible D gene TRBD1, 5 bases. This clonotype was sampled from a woman aged 18-29 years in good health and CMV-seronegative. The CDR3 nucleotides read TGTGCCAGCAGCAGGGATTCTGGAAACACCATATATTTT. Its translation is CASSRDSGNTIYF.